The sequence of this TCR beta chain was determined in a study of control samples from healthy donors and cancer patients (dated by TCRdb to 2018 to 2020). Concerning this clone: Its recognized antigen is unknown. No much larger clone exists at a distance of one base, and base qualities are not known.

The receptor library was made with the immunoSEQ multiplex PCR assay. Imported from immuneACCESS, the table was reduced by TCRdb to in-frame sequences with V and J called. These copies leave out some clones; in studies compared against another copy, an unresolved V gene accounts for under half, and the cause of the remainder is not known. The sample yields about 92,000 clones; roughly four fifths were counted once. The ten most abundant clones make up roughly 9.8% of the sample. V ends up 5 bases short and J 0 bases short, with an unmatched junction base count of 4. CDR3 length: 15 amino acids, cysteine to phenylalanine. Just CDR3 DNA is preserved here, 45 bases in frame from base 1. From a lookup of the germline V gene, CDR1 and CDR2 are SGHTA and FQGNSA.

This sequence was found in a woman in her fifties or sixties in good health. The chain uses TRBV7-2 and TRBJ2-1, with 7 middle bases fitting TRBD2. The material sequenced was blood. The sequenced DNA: TGTGCCAGCAGCCTTACTAGCGACTCCTACAATGAGCAGTTCTTC. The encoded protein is CASSLTSDSYNEQFF.